One sample yielded the 18 T cell receptor beta chains listed below, sequenced in a study of cytomegalovirus exposure and HLA in healthy donors. The PCR had 60 Vbeta and 13 Jbeta primers. The method was immunoSEQ multiplex PCR; TCRdb's version includes in-frame clones alone and lacks a portion of them. Of around 90,000 clones listed, roughly 77% are singletons. The sequencing sample was made of PBMCs. These receptors were taken from a man between 25 and 39 years old in good health and CMV-seronegative.

The gene calls are TRBV5-5 and TRBJ1-1; 7 bases are shared with TRBD1. The CDR3 length is 14 residues. The germline gives CDR1 SGHKS, CDR2 YYEKEE (reference sequence). Trimming removed 3 bases from V and 0 bases from J; junction bases left unmatched: 2. This CDR3 is CASSSTGLNTEAFF. As DNA, the CDR3 is TGTGCCAGCAGCTCGACAGGGTTGAACACTGAAGCTTTCTTT.

The chain is built from TRBV6-4 and TRBJ2-1, with TRBD1 as a possible D gene (6 bases). V was cut by 3 bases and J by 3 bases, with 9 bases left in between. The CDR3 totals 14 residues. Germline CDR1 MRHNA, CDR2 SNTAGT. CDR3 DNA: TGTGCCAGCAGTGAACAGGGTAGCTACAATGAGCAGTTCTTC. It is translated as CASSEQGSYNEQFF.

The chain uses TRBV30 and TRBJ2-7; TRBD2 might be the D (6 bases). Germline V gene data show CDR1 as GTSNPN and CDR2 as SVGIG (reference sequence). The V end lost 1 base, the J end lost 0 bases, and 7 bases lay between the germline ends. The CDR3 is made up of 13 amino acids. The CDR3 bases are TGTGCCTGGAGTGGGGGGGTCTCCTACGAGCAGTACTTC. Residues: CAWSGGVSYEQYF.

This chain joins TRBV11-2 and TRBJ2-4; 11 nucleotides line up with TRBD1. CDR1 and CDR2 from the germline V gene are SGHAT and FQNNGV. This CDR3 spans 18 amino acids. V lost 1 base, J lost 1 base, and 6 bases stayed unmatched. The CDR3 DNA is TGTGCCAGCAGCTTAGGTGGACAGGGGGCCCGGGCCAAAAACATTCAGTACTTC. This sequence encodes CASSLGGQGARAKNIQYF. The whole variable domain, remainder taken from reference TRBV11-2 and TRBJ2-4, is EAGVAQSPRYKIIEKRQSVAFWCNPISGHATLYWYQQILGQGPKLLIQFQNNGVVDDSQLPKDRFSAERLKGVDSTLKIQPAKLEDSAVYLCASSLGGQGARAKNIQYFGAGTRLSVL.

This chain joins TRBV6-5 and TRBJ2-3; 10 nucleotides line up with TRBD1. Losses at the gene ends were 6 bases for V and 6 bases for J; bases not matched to a gene: 6. The germline V gene encodes CDR1 MNHEY and CDR2 SVGAGI. The CDR3 length is 14 residues. CDR3: CASSRGTGDDTQYF. The CDR3 DNA reads TGTGCCAGCAGCCGAGGGACAGGGGACGATACGCAGTATTTT.

V usage is TRBV7-9 and J usage is TRBJ1-4; D call uncertain. The germline V gene has CDR1 SEHNR and CDR2 FQNEAQ (reference sequence). Trimming shortened V by 5 bases and J by 5 bases, and 15 bases separated the two germline ends. This CDR3 region has 15 residues. In DNA, the CDR3 is TGTGCCAGCAGCCCCTCCGGGATCCTAAATGAAAAACTGTTTTTT. Translating gives CASSPSGILNEKLFF.

This clone has more than one count but fewer than ten. The chain is built from TRBV6-5 and TRBJ2-5; D call uncertain. V gave up 6 bases and J gave up 6 bases, with 14 bases separating them. The CDR3 runs 13 residues. Germline loops: CDR1 MNHEY, CDR2 SVGAGI. The CDR3 DNA is TGTGCCAGCAGCGCTTGGGCCGAGAAGACCCAGTACTTC. This translates into CASSAWAEKTQYF.

This clone came up a few times. The chain uses TRBV5-4 and TRBJ1-1; TRBD1 is a possible D gene (5 bases). Germline assignment: CDR1 SGHNT and CDR2 YYREEE (reference sequence). The length of the CDR3 is 14 residues. The V end was cut by 4 bases, the J end by 0 bases, with 10 bases between. DNA of the CDR3: TGTGCCAGCAGCGCCTTGACAGTGAACACTGAAGCTTTCTTT. Translating gives CASSALTVNTEAFF.

This clone was seen once. The chain employs TRBV6-5 and TRBJ1-5; D call uncertain. The V end lost 6 bases, the J end lost 4 bases, and 16 bases lay between the germline ends. Germline CDR1 and CDR2: MNHEY and SVGAGI. This CDR3 contains 15 residues. The CDR3 protein is CASSLSPGGNQPQHF. The CDR3 coding sequence is TGTGCCAGCAGCTTAAGCCCAGGTGGTAATCAGCCCCAGCATTTT.

The rearrangement uses TRBV15 and TRBJ2-1; D perhaps matches TRBD1 (7 bases). The germline V gene has CDR1 LNHNV and CDR2 YYDKDF (reference sequence). The CDR3 is made up of 17 amino acids. The V and J ends lost 0 bases and 3 bases respectively, with 15 bases between them. The CDR3 protein is CATSREMLRDSYNEQFF. The CDR3 nucleotides are TGTGCCACCAGCAGAGAGATGTTGCGGGACAGCTACAATGAGCAGTTCTTC.

The CDR3 protein is CASSPQGGRNQPQHF. The CDR3 DNA follows: TGTGCCAGCAGTCCCCAGGGGGGAAGGAATCAGCCCCAGCATTTT. V gene TRBV25-1 combines with J gene TRBJ1-5; 7 bases fit TRBD1. CDR1 is MGHDK and CDR2 is SYGVNS in the germline V gene. With V trimmed by 5 bases and J by 4 bases, 8 bases remained unmatched. The CDR3 spans 15 residues. The entire variable domain, with the rest obtained from reference TRBV25-1 and TRBJ1-5, is as follows: EADIYQTPRYLVIGTGKKITLECSQTMGHDKMYWYQQDPGMELHLIHYSYGVNSTEKGDLSSESTVSRIRTEHFPLTLESARPSHTSQYLCASSPQGGRNQPQHFGDGTRLSIL.

This clone is a singleton in its sample. The chain is built from TRBV5-4 and TRBJ2-5, with a tentative D call TRBD2 (6 bases). The J call is uncertain, as TRBJ2-7 better fits the DNA end. The CDR3 runs to 15 residues. The germline V gene has CDR1 SGHNT and CDR2 YYREEE (reference sequence). This chain's CDR3 is CASSLEEGSSYEQYF. CDR3 coding DNA: TGTGCCAGCAGCTTGGAGGAGGGCTCTTCCTACGAGCAGTACTTC.

This clone was counted once. This chain connects TRBV19 to TRBJ2-7; 9 positions match TRBD2. Germline V lookup: CDR1 LNHDA, CDR2 SQIVND (reference sequence). With V trimmed by 5 bases and J by 1 base, 9 bases remained unmatched. The CDR3 totals 16 residues. The CDR3 nucleotides read TGTGCCAGTAGTGATGGGAAGCGGGAGGCGTCCTACGAGCAGTACTTC. Protein product: CASSDGKREASYEQYF.

The genes are TRBV6-5 and TRBJ2-2; perhaps TRBD2 as D (5 bases). V lost 10 bases, J lost 15 bases, and 24 bases lay in between. The length of the CDR3 is 13 residues. The V gene's germline CDR1 is MNHEY and CDR2 SVGAGI. The CDR3 reads CATRLPQTWRLFF. The CDR3 DNA reads TGTGCCACCAGGCTCCCCCAAACCTGGAGGTTGTTTTTT.

This chain connects TRBV30 to TRBJ2-5; 7 nucleotides agree with TRBD2. The J segment lost 8 bases and the V segment lost 7 bases, leaving 19 bases of the junction unmatched. Germline-derived CDR1 and CDR2 are GTSNPN and SVGIG (reference sequence). The CDR3 sequence is 15 residues long. The chain's CDR3 is CALFPRSGRGYTQYF. Here the CDR3 DNA reads TGTGCCTTATTCCCCCGGAGCGGGCGGGGGTATACCCAGTACTTC.

This clone was observed once. V gene TRBV5-5 combines with J gene TRBJ2-1, with 10 bases lining up with TRBD1. The CDR3 has 16 residues. The germline V gene has CDR1 SGHKS and CDR2 YYEKEE (reference sequence). V was pared by 4 bases and J by 4 bases, with 8 bases of the junction left unmatched. CDR3 nucleotides: TGTGCCAGCAGCCCGGGACAGGGGTATTTTTACAATGAGCAGTTCTTC. This gives the protein CASSPGQGYFYNEQFF.

This clone occurred a few times. This chain links TRBV27 with TRBJ1-6; D is uncertain. This CDR3 has 16 amino acids. Germline V gene lookup returns CDR1 MNHEY and CDR2 SMNVEV (reference sequence). V was pared by 5 bases and J by 6 bases, with 17 bases between. CDR3 coding DNA: TGTGCCAGCAGTCCCTTTAGAATGGTCGGTAATTCACCCCTCCACTTT. It encodes CASSPFRMVGNSPLHF.

As concerns this clone: A read error may account for a junction end that differs from germline. The chain carries TRBV6-1 and TRBJ2-7; no definite D call. The CDR3 has 15 amino acids. Per the germline V gene, CDR1 is MNHNS and CDR2 is SASEGT. CDR3 loop: CASIEQITSSYEQYF. DNA for the CDR3: TGTGCCAGCATTGAACAGATAACAAGCTCCTACGAGCAGTACTTC.